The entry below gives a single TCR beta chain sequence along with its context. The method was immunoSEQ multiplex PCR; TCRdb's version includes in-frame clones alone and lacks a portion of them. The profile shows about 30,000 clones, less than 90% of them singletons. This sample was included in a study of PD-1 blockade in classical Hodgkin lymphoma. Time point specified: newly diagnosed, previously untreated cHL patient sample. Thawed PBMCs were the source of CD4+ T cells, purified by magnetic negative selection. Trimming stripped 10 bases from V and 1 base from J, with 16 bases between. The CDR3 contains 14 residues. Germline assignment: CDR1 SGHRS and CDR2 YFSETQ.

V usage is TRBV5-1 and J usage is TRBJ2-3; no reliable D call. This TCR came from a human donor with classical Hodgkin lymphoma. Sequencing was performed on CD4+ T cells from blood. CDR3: CASALSEGTDTQYF. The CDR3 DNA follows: TGCGCCTCCGCACTCTCTGAGGGCACAGATACGCAGTATTTT.